This entry describes one T cell receptor (beta chain). This specimen comes from a study of CD8 T cells in Susac syndrome. RNA, at about 0.45 to 1 ug, was reverse transcribed with random hexamers. Coverage of TCR beta CDR3 amplification by immunoSEQ multiplex PCR extended to 54 Vbeta and 13 Jbeta. TCRdb processed the immunoSEQ multiplex PCR reads anew with MiXCR; each CDR3 protein has one entry. The sample holds approximately 140,000 distinct CDR3 sequences, over 80% seen once. The sequenced target, TCR beta, came from blood CD8+ and CD4+ T cells. The multiple sclerosis control group comprised treatment-naive patients with stable or active relapsing-remitting disease. CD8+ and CD4+ T cells were negatively isolated; TEMRA cells were FACS-enriched. Germline V lookup: CDR1 MNHEY, CDR2 SMNVEV (reference sequence). With 2 bases removed from V and 4 bases from J, the gap between germline ends came to 9 bases. This CDR3 region has 14 residues.

The source of this sequence is a human donor with multiple sclerosis. V usage is TRBV27 and J usage is TRBJ1-5; no firm D call. The material sequenced was CD8+ T cells from PBMCs. The DNA for the CDR3 is TGTGCCAGCAGTTTAACGGCAGCTAATCAGCCCCAGCATTTT. It codes for CASSLTAANQPQHF.